The rows below give T cell receptor beta chains drawn from one sample of a study of Graves' ophthalmopathy and Graves' hyperthyroidism. Via MiXCR, TCRdb re-called the multiplex PCR reads, giving one row per CDR3 protein. The sample contains 400,000 to 500,000 distinct CDR3 sequences, 20% to 25% of which appear only once. Sequenced material: peripheral blood. The receptors were gathered from a woman younger than 35 with stable Graves' hyperthyroidism. CDR3s include the opening cysteine and the closing phenylalanine or tryptophan. D genes are given only for firm matches. Part of the rows lack a size; the others show once, few, many or a class for expanded clones.

J | size | length | V | D | CDR3 | DNA
TRBJ2-7 | NA | 16 | TRBV18 | TRBD1 | CASSQQWTGKKDEQYF | TGTGCCAGCTCCCAACAGTGGACAGGAAAGAAGGACGAGCAGTACTTC
TRBJ2-5 | many | 16 | TRBV28 | NA | CASGQRINREQETQYF | TGTGCCAGCGGGCAACGAATCAACAGGGAGCAAGAGACCCAGTACTTC
TRBJ1-1 | few | 14 | TRBV6-1 | NA | CASSDVRPLTEAFF | TGTGCCAGCAGTGATGTGCGGCCTCTCACTGAAGCTTTCTTT
TRBJ2-7 | NA | 13 | TRBV28 | NA | CASSLIPSYEQYF | TGTGCCAGCAGTTTAATACCAAGCTACGAGCAGTACTTC
TRBJ2-5 | many | 16 | TRBV4-2 | TRBD2 | CASSPGLAGIQETQYF | TGTGCCAGCAGCCCTGGACTAGCGGGGATTCAAGAGACCCAGTACTTC
TRBJ2-7 | many | 13 | TRBV12-3/TRBV12-4 | NA | CASSPDISYEQYF | TGTGCCAGCAGTCCGGACATCTCCTACGAGCAGTACTTC
TRBJ1-2 | many | 14 | TRBV6-1 | TRBD1 | CASREQGLGYGYTF | TGTGCCAGCAGAGAACAGGGGCTTGGGTATGGCTACACCTTC
TRBJ2-2 | NA | 19 | TRBV15 | TRBD1 | CATSRDYSGTGGGTGELFF | TGTGCCACCAGCAGAGATTATAGCGGGACAGGGGGAGGCACCGGGGAGCTGTTTTTT
TRBJ1-2 | many | 14 | TRBV13 | NA | CASSDTQGSYGYTF | TGTGCCAGCAGCGACACGCAGGGTTCCTATGGCTACACCTTC
TRBJ2-5 | many | 13 | TRBV7-2 | NA | CASSLATGETQYF | TGTGCCAGCAGCTTAGCGACGGGAGAGACCCAGTACTTC
TRBJ2-7 | few | 16 | TRBV11-2 | TRBD2 | CASSPRLAGAPYEQYF | TGTGCCAGCAGCCCCAGACTAGCGGGAGCCCCCTACGAGCAGTACTTC
TRBJ2-7 | many | 14 | TRBV6-5 | TRBD2 | CASTFSGRAYEQYF | TGTGCCAGCACTTTTAGCGGGAGGGCCTACGAGCAGTACTTC
TRBJ1-5 | many | 14 | TRBV29-1 | NA | CSVSARREGQPQHF | TGCAGCGTTTCCGCCCGCAGGGAGGGCCAGCCCCAGCATTTT